Listed below are T cell receptor beta chains from one sample, sequenced in a study of shared clonotypes between healthy human individuals. Data came from immunoSEQ multiplex PCR; TCRdb stores just in-frame clones and leaves some out. The repertoire holds some 700,000 clones, with 80% to 95% as singletons. Sequencing was done on a sample of memory CD8+ T cells from PBMCs. Source of these receptors: a man aged 18 to 30 in good health. Some clones in this sample may be carry-over from other donors' samples. CDR3s include the opening cysteine and the closing phenylalanine or tryptophan. A D gene is named only where the DNA matches it firmly. A clone size is listed for some rows: how often the clone was seen (once, few, many), or a class if it is expanded.

d_gene,j_gene,v_gene,abundance,CDR3nt,CDR3aa
.,TRBJ1-1,TRBV4-1,.,TGCGCCAGCAGCCACAAGAGAGGTAGGACCACGAACACTGAAGCTTTCTTT,CASSHKRGRTTNTEAFF
.,TRBJ1-3,TRBV19,.,TGTGCCAGTAGTATTGACTCTGGAAACACCATATATTTT,CASSIDSGNTIYF
.,TRBJ2-7,TRBV6-1,many,TGTGCCAGCAGCAGCACTTGGGACTCTCCCTACGAGCAGTACTTC,CASSSTWDSPYEQYF
TRBD2,TRBJ2-3,TRBV9,.,TGTGCCAGCAGCCCCGGAAACCACCGGGGGGCAGATACGCAGTATTTT,CASSPGNHRGADTQYF
.,TRBJ1-6,TRBV27,.,TGTGCCAGCAGTTTACCCCGAGGCTCACCCCTCCACTTT,CASSLPRGSPLHF
.,TRBJ1-1,TRBV6-6,.,TGTGCCAGCAGTTACGAGGGGGAAAACACTGAAGCTTTCTTT,CASSYEGENTEAFF
.,TRBJ2-5,TRBV5-1,once,TGCGCCAGCAGCTTGGGTCGGACCCAAGAGACCCAGTACTTC,CASSLGRTQETQYF
TRBD1,TRBJ2-5,TRBV5-1,.,TGCGCCAGCAGCGCATTCAGGGGGCTGTCAGAGACCCAGTACTTC,CASSAFRGLSETQYF
.,TRBJ2-7,TRBV7-9,.,TGTGCCAGCAGCCCCCAGGGGCAGAGCTCCTACGAGCAGTACTTC,CASSPQGQSSYEQYF
.,TRBJ2-7,TRBV19,.,TGTGCCAGTAGCGGGACTGTATCCTACGAGCAGTACTTC,CASSGTVSYEQYF
.,TRBJ2-1,TRBV29-1,.,TGCAGCGTTTCTCCCGCGGGGCAACCCTACAATGAGCAGTTCTTC,CSVSPAGQPYNEQFF
.,TRBJ2-5,TRBV5-6,.,TGTGCCAGCAGCCTTCCCGGGGGGCGGACTCAAGAGACCCAGTACTTC,CASSLPGGRTQETQYF
TRBD1,TRBJ2-5,TRBV7-9,.,TGTGCCAGCAGCTCCCGACAGGGGCTACAAGAGACCCAGTACTTC,CASSSRQGLQETQYF
.,TRBJ2-3,TRBV5-4,.,TGTGCCAGCAGCTTGGGGGGAGCGGCAGATACGCAGTATTTT,CASSLGGAADTQYF
.,TRBJ2-5,TRBV11-2,.,TGTGCCAGCAGCTTAGGGGTTAGCGGCCAAGAGACCCAGTACTTC,CASSLGVSGQETQYF
.,TRBJ2-7,TRBV7-2,.,TGTGCCAGCAGCGCCTCCGGGAGTGCCTACGAGCAGTACTTC,CASSASGSAYEQYF
TRBD2,TRBJ2-3,TRBV4-3,.,TGCGCCAGCAGCCAAGTATCAATGGGACTAGCGGGAGTTCGGGCAGATACGCAGTATTTT,CASSQVSMGLAGVRADTQYF
.,TRBJ1-1,TRBV28,.,TGTGCCAGCAGTCCCCCGAGGTCTGAAGCTTTCTTT,CASSPPRSEAFF
TRBD2,TRBJ2-7,TRBV25-1,.,TGTGCCAGCAGTGAGCCAAGACTAGCGGGAGGTGGCGAGCAGTACTTC,CASSEPRLAGGGEQYF
TRBD1,TRBJ1-2,TRBV19,.,TGTGCCAGTAGATTGCTCCGGGACAGGGGAGACTATGGCTACACCTTC,CASRLLRDRGDYGYTF
.,TRBJ1-2,TRBV6-5,.,TGTGCCAGCAGTTACTCGACGGGGGGCTATGGCTACACCTTC,CASSYSTGGYGYTF
TRBD1,TRBJ2-3,TRBV10-2,once,TGCGCCAGCAGGCTGGGACAGGGGGCGCAGGATACGCAGTATTTT,CASRLGQGAQDTQYF
.,TRBJ1-1,TRBV6-6,.,TGTGCCACCCAGCAGACGAGCACTGAAGCTTTCTTT,CATQQTSTEAFF
TRBD1,TRBJ1-1,TRBV30,.,TGTGCCTGGAGCCGGACAGGGAGTAAATACGAAGCTTTCTTT,CAWSRTGSKYEAFF
TRBD2,TRBJ2-5,TRBV5-1,.,TGCGCCAGCAGCTTAAGCCATGGACTAGCCCCTTTGGAGACCCAGTACTTC,CASSLSHGLAPLETQYF
TRBD2,TRBJ2-1,TRBV7-9,.,TGTGCCAGCAGCTTGGTAAGGTCTAGCGGGAGGGATGAGCAGTTCTTC,CASSLVRSSGRDEQFF
TRBD2,TRBJ2-7,TRBV28,.,TGTGCCAGCAGTTTACTAGCGGCAAGAACCTACGAGCAGTACTTC,CASSLLAARTYEQYF
.,TRBJ1-1,TRBV4-3,.,TGCGCCAGCAGCCTGCAACAAGGACTGAACACTGAAGCTTTCTTT,CASSLQQGLNTEAFF